This T cell receptor beta chain was identified in a study of blood T cell repertoires in COVID-19. Sequenced by immunoSEQ multiplex PCR; TCRdb stores in-frame clones only, minus some. This repertoire shows a few hundred thousand clones, about nine tenths found once; its top ten account for 8.3%. In Cohort 3, a recovered donor had either two negative PCRs, clearance, or symptom resolution. Germline V lookup: CDR1 MNHEY, CDR2 SVGAGI. Trimming pared 5 bases from V and 6 bases from J, leaving 18 bases between. The CDR3 runs to 15 residues. Material for sequencing was PBMCs or T cells enriched from blood (not recorded which). The chain combines TRBV6-5 with TRBJ2-3, with D tentatively TRBD2 (6 bases). This receptor was identified in a woman aged 60 to 75 who had recovered from COVID-19. CDR3 DNA: TGTGCCAGCAGTCGGGGAGGCCTAGGATCGGATACGCAGTATTTT. Protein: CASSRGGLGSDTQYF.